Below are 31 T cell receptor beta chains sequenced from a single sample in a study of cytomegalovirus exposure and HLA in healthy donors. The PCR ran on 60 Vbeta and 13 Jbeta primers. Repertoires were generated with immunoSEQ multiplex PCR, while TCRdb's copy carries only in-frame clones and drops some. The data show 75,000 to 90,000 clones, with over 70% seen just once and approximately 20% held by the top ten. Sequenced input: PBMCs. The receptors were gathered from a man aged 25-45 years in good health and CMV-seropositive.

V gene TRBV5-1 combines with J gene TRBJ2-2; the match to TRBD2 covers 9 bases. Germline loops: CDR1 SGHRS, CDR2 YFSETQ. The CDR3 spans 17 residues. With V trimmed by 0 bases and J by 8 bases, 11 bases remained unmatched. The DNA for the CDR3 is TGCGCCAGCAGCTTGGTTGGGACTAGCTCTGGCACGGGGGAGCTGTTTTTT. Its translation: CASSLVGTSSGTGELFF.

This clone was counted a single time. Here the CDR3 DNA reads TGTGCCAGCTTTCAAGGCGGGACCGGGGAGCTGTTTTTT. Translated: CASFQGGTGELFF. The rearrangement joins TRBV25-1 to TRBJ2-2; perhaps TRBD2 as D (5 bases). The CDR3 contains 13 residues. V dropped 8 bases and J dropped 5 bases, with 12 bases sitting between them. The germline V gene has CDR1 MGHDK and CDR2 SYGVNS.

V usage is TRBV30 and J usage is TRBJ2-7; the match to TRBD1 covers 7 bases. V was pared by 2 bases and J by 3 bases, with 4 bases of the junction left unmatched. The CDR3 loop spans 13 amino acids. Germline V gene data show CDR1 as GTSNPN and CDR2 as SVGIG (reference sequence). The CDR3 is CAWSWGQFYEQYF. The DNA of the CDR3 is TGTGCCTGGAGTTGGGGACAGTTCTACGAGCAGTACTTC.

V is TRBV5-1 and J is TRBJ1-4; D is perhaps TRBD1 (6 bases). Germline lookup yields CDR1 SGHRS and CDR2 YFSETQ. The CDR3 totals 14 residues. The germline V and J ends were trimmed by 0 bases and 6 bases, with 9 bases remaining between them. The CDR3 loop is CASSLGQGYEKLFF. For the CDR3, the DNA is TGCGCCAGCAGCTTGGGGCAGGGGTATGAAAAACTGTTTTTT.

This clone was picked up one time. The V gene is TRBV7-9, the J gene TRBJ1-4; possibly TRBD1 for D (5 bases). The CDR3 has 15 residues. The ends were cut back, 1 base at V and 7 bases at J, with 13 bases in the middle. Germline V CDR1 and CDR2: SEHNR, FQNEAQ (reference sequence). The CDR3: CASSLVAGKVEKLFF. In nucleotides, the CDR3 is TGTGCCAGCAGCTTAGTGGCAGGGAAGGTTGAAAAACTGTTTTTT.

In its sample, this clone was seen a few times. The chain links TRBV25-1 to TRBJ1-5, with 7 positions matching TRBD1. The CDR3 has 15 amino acids. Per germline, CDR1 MGHDK and CDR2 SYGVNS. Germline trimming cut 0 bases from V and 2 bases from J; bases unmatched to any gene: 1. This CDR3 reads CASSEYGTGNQPQHF. The CDR3 DNA follows: TGTGCCAGCAGTGAATACGGGACAGGCAATCAGCCCCAGCATTTT.

The gene calls are TRBV11-3 and TRBJ2-2, with D possibly being TRBD2 (6 bases). V lost 2 bases and J lost 5, with 15 bases in between. The germline V gene has CDR1 SGHNT and CDR2 YENEEA. The CDR3 is made up of 16 amino acids. CDR3 in DNA: TGTGCCAGCAGCTTAAGGACGGGAGTAGGAACCGGGGAGCTGTTTTTT. Encoded protein: CASSLRTGVGTGELFF.

Here the CDR3 DNA reads TGTGCCAGCAAACGGACAGGTGGCTATGGCTACACCTTC. Its translation: CASKRTGGYGYTF. The chain has TRBV27 and TRBJ1-2; 7 bases are a match to TRBD1. With V trimmed by 7 bases and J by 4 bases, 6 bases remained unmatched. The CDR3 has 13 residues. Per germline, CDR1 MNHEY and CDR2 SMNVEV (reference sequence).

CDR3 in DNA: TGCGCCAGCAGCCAAGTTCCCAGGGGTTCCTACGAGCAGTACTTC. As protein: CASSQVPRGSYEQYF. The V and J genes are TRBV4-1 and TRBJ2-7; D is perhaps TRBD1 (6 bases). The germline CDR1 and CDR2 sequences are MGHRA and YSYEKL. V was trimmed by 1 base and J by 1 base, leaving 11 bases between them. CDR3 length equals 15 residues.

This clone was seen once. The chain uses TRBV28 and TRBJ2-1; 7 positions match TRBD2. Per the germline V gene, CDR1 is MDHEN and CDR2 is SYDVKM. The CDR3 consists of 16 residues. The V segment lost 6 bases and the J segment 3 bases; nucleotides outside the gene matches: 11. CDR3 bases: TGTGCCAGCAGCCATGCGGCGGGAGAACACTACAATGAGCAGTTCTTC. Translating it yields CASSHAAGEHYNEQFF.

The CDR3 region has the DNA TGTGCCAGTAGTATAGGACACAGTCTGGCTTCAGCCCAGCATTTT. It codes for CASSIGHSLASAQHF. The V gene is TRBV19, the J gene TRBJ1-5; D uncertain. V dropped 1 base and J dropped 11 bases, with 18 bases sitting between them. From germline, CDR1 is LNHDA and CDR2 SQIVND (reference sequence). The CDR3 loop spans 15 amino acids.

The chain carries TRBV5-1 and TRBJ1-6; D is ambiguous. CDR3 size: 12 residues. Deletions cut 3 bases from V and 8 bases from J, with 6 bases between. The germline V gene encodes CDR1 SGHRS and CDR2 YFSETQ. DNA for the CDR3: TGCGCCAGCAGCTCGGTAGATTCACCCCTCCACTTT. Residues: CASSSVDSPLHF.

V and J are TRBV27 and TRBJ2-1; 8 nucleotides match TRBD2. The CDR3 spans 17 residues. The germline gives CDR1 MNHEY, CDR2 SMNVEV (reference sequence). Trimming removed 6 bases from V and 9 bases from J; junction bases left unmatched: 19. The CDR3 spells CASSQSIPGLVDTEQFF. The CDR3 nucleotides read TGTGCCAGCAGCCAATCGATTCCGGGACTAGTTGACACTGAGCAGTTCTTC.

The chain carries TRBV11-1 and TRBJ2-1, with 8 positions matching TRBD2. This CDR3 has 16 amino acids. Looked up from germline, CDR1 is SGHAT and CDR2 is FQDESV (reference sequence). J lost 8 bases, V lost 2 bases, and 11 bases had no gene match. This chain's CDR3 is CASSLLFSGDLHEQFF. The CDR3 DNA follows: TGTGCCAGCAGCTTATTGTTTAGCGGGGATCTCCATGAGCAGTTCTTC.

V usage is TRBV28 and J usage is TRBJ2-7; 9 nucleotides align to TRBD1. V shed 10 bases and J 2 bases; nucleotides not matched to a gene: 9. The germline V gene encodes CDR1 MDHEN and CDR2 SYDVKM. The CDR3 runs to 14 residues. The CDR3: CATAPGQGPYEQYF. The CDR3 DNA is TGTGCCACCGCACCGGGACAGGGACCCTACGAGCAGTACTTC.

The chain recombines TRBV6-1 with TRBJ2-1; no reliable D call. Germline V gene data show CDR1 as MNHNS and CDR2 as SASEGT. The length of the CDR3 is 17 residues. V lost 2 bases to trimming and J lost 0 bases, with 14 bases between them. CDR3 coding DNA: TGTGCCAGCAGTGAACAAGGCGGCGTGAGCTCCTACAATGAGCAGTTCTTC. It is translated as CASSEQGGVSSYNEQFF.

The rearrangement joins TRBV20-1 to TRBJ2-2; possible D gene TRBD1, 6 bases. Germline V gene data show CDR1 as DFQATT and CDR2 as SNEGSKA (reference sequence). The CDR3 runs to 11 residues. Trimming took off 6 bases at V and 7 bases at J, with 9 bases between the two ends. The CDR3 here is CSANRVGELFF. CDR3 DNA: TGCAGTGCAAACAGGGTCGGGGAGCTGTTTTTT.

The J gene is TRBJ2-7, the V gene TRBV5-1, with TRBD2 identical over 7 bases. Germline-derived CDR1 and CDR2 are SGHRS and YFSETQ. J was trimmed by 0 bases and V by 0 bases; bases with no gene match: 0. The CDR3 has 14 amino acids. DNA of the CDR3: TGCGCCAGCAGCTTGGGGGGGGGCTCCTACGAGCAGTACTTC. Its protein product is CASSLGGGSYEQYF.

The gene calls are TRBV5-1 and TRBJ2-7; 7 bases map to TRBD2. CDR3 size: 15 residues. The trim removed 3 bases at V and 0 bases at J, leaving 6 bases unmatched. CDR1 is SGHRS and CDR2 is YFSETQ in the germline V gene. CDR3 nucleotides: TGCGCCAGCAGCTCCGGACTAGATCCCTCCTACGAGCAGTACTTC. Amino acids: CASSSGLDPSYEQYF.

The rearrangement links TRBV14 to TRBJ1-1; 9 bases align to TRBD1. Unmatched junction bases numbered 4, after V lost 1 base and J lost 10 bases. CDR1 and CDR2 (germline): SGHDN, FVKESK. This CDR3 is 13 amino acids long. CDR3 DNA sequence: TGTGCCAGCAGCCAAGCTACAGGGGGCGCAGCTTTCTTT. Its translation is CASSQATGGAAFF.

This chain uses TRBV6-1 with TRBJ1-6; unclear D gene. Germline CDR1 is MNHNS and CDR2 is SASEGT. The CDR3 sequence is 16 residues long. V lost 6 bases and J lost 6, with 18 bases in between. The CDR3 protein is CASSERRESTNSPLHF. The DNA of the CDR3 is TGTGCCAGCAGCGAACGGCGGGAATCCACTAATTCACCCCTCCACTTT.

CDR3 sequence: CASSDYRGSTEAFF. Written as DNA, the CDR3 is TGTGCCAGCAGCGATTATCGGGGGAGCACTGAAGCTTTCTTT. V and J are TRBV27 and TRBJ1-1; a possible D gene is TRBD1 (5 bases). The V and J ends lost 6 bases and 4 bases respectively, with 15 bases between them. From germline, CDR1 is MNHEY and CDR2 SMNVEV (reference sequence). The CDR3 contains 14 residues.

V gene TRBV18 combines with J gene TRBJ2-7; 8 nucleotides line up with TRBD1. Looked up from germline, CDR1 is KGHSH and CDR2 is LQKENI. The CDR3 runs to 14 residues. Trimming took 5 bases from V and 5 from J; bases not matched to a gene: 8. CDR3 region: CASSAGGVRDEQYF. The DNA of the CDR3 is TGTGCCAGCTCAGCAGGGGGCGTAAGGGACGAGCAGTACTTC.

The gene calls are TRBV29-1 and TRBJ1-1, with 7 nucleotides matching TRBD1. Germline V CDR1 and CDR2: SQVTM, ANQGSEA. CDR3 size: 13 residues. V lost 7 bases, J lost 0 bases, and 5 bases stayed unmatched. CDR3 in amino acids: CSGRQGLNTEAFF. CDR3 in DNA: TGCAGCGGCCGACAGGGACTGAACACTGAAGCTTTCTTT. Complete variable domain (other parts from reference TRBV29-1 and TRBJ1-1): SAVISQKPSRDICQRGTSLTIQCQVDSQVTMMFWYRQQPGQSLTLIATANQGSEATYESGFVIDKFPISRPNLTFSTLTVSNMSPEDSSIYLCSGRQGLNTEAFFGQGTRLTVV.

The rearrangement joins TRBV5-1 to TRBJ2-3, with 9 bases fitting TRBD2. The germline gives CDR1 SGHRS, CDR2 YFSETQ. The junction had 6 bases not matched to a gene; V was cut back by 6 bases and J by 4 bases. The CDR3 has 14 amino acids. The CDR3 loop is CASTSGTSPDTQYF. Here the CDR3 DNA reads TGCGCCAGCACGAGCGGGACTAGCCCAGATACGCAGTATTTT.

The V and J genes are TRBV11-2 and TRBJ2-7; the match to TRBD1 covers 8 bases. The germline gives CDR1 SGHAT, CDR2 FQNNGV. V lost 3 bases and J lost 5; bases outside the gene matches: 3. CDR3 length: 13 amino acids. In nucleotides, the CDR3 is TGTGCCAGCAGCTTCAACAGGGGGAACGAGCAGTACTTC. It specifies CASSFNRGNEQYF.

The genes are TRBV27 and TRBJ1-2; D not resolved. The CDR3 is 13 residues long. Trimming left V 2 bases short and J 6 bases short, with 10 bases between. Germline V CDR1 and CDR2: MNHEY, SMNVEV (reference sequence). CDR3 residues: CASSLALGHGYTF. In DNA, the CDR3 is TGTGCCAGCAGTTTAGCCCTTGGCCATGGCTACACCTTC.

This rearrangement joins TRBV2 to TRBJ1-1; 9 positions agree with TRBD1. The CDR3 sequence is 14 residues long. V lost 4 bases, J lost 3 bases, and 3 bases stayed unmatched. Germline V gene data show CDR1 as SNHLY and CDR2 as FYNNEI. The CDR3 DNA follows: TGTGCCAGCAGTGGACAGGGGGAGTACACTGAAGCTTTCTTT. Encoded protein: CASSGQGEYTEAFF. The whole variable domain, remainder taken from reference TRBV2 and TRBJ1-1, is EPEVTQTPSHQVTQMGQEVILRCVPISNHLYFYWYRQILGQKVEFLVSFYNNEISEKSEIFDDQFSVERPDGSNFTLKIRSTKLEDSAMYFCASSGQGEYTEAFFGQGTRLTVV.

The chain recombines TRBV30 with TRBJ2-7; D unclear. V was cut by 5 bases and J by 6 bases, with 20 bases left in between. Germline V gene lookup returns CDR1 GTSNPN and CDR2 SVGIG (reference sequence). The CDR3 sequence is 14 residues long. Written as DNA, the CDR3 is TGTGCCTGGGGTTGGGCTTCACGAGCTCGCGAGCAGTACTTC. This sequence encodes CAWGWASRAREQYF.

This clone was found once. The chain couples TRBV29-1 to TRBJ2-5, with D tentatively TRBD2 (5 bases). V was shortened by 7 bases and J by 5 bases, with 23 bases between the two germline ends. The CDR3 contains 15 residues. Germline V gene data show CDR1 as SQVTM and CDR2 as ANQGSEA. The CDR3 here is CSAGWEPGLGETQYF. CDR3 DNA sequence: TGCAGCGCCGGCTGGGAGCCGGGTCTGGGGGAGACCCAGTACTTC.

This clone appeared a few times. The chain has TRBV27 and TRBJ1-5; weak D call: TRBD1 (5 bases). The CDR3 covers 15 residues. Deletions cut 4 bases from V and 7 bases from J, with 17 bases between. Germline CDR1 reads MNHEY; CDR2 reads SMNVEV (reference sequence). In DNA, the CDR3 is TGTGCCAGCAGTTCCCGCGGGGGGATCGACCAGCCCCAGCATTTT. Translating gives CASSSRGGIDQPQHF.